This is a list of T cell receptor beta chains from one sample in a study of regulatory T cells in long-lasting Graves disease. TCRdb re-analysed the multiplex PCR reads in MiXCR, keeping a single row per CDR3 protein. This sample has fewer than 400,000 distinct CDR3 sequences, with about 18% found just once. The material was peripheral blood mononuclear cells (PBMCs), obtained when the disease was refractory, from a patient treated with antithyroid drugs. The receptors originated from a female donor with Graves disease. Each CDR3 is given with its conserved first and last residue. D genes are given only for firm matches. Clone size is given for some rows only: seen once, a few or many times, or a class if the clone is expanded.

abundance	j_gene	d_gene	v_gene	CDR3aa	CDR3nt
many	TRBJ2-5	NA	TRBV7-9	CASSLVRGQETQYF	TGTGCCAGCAGCTTAGTTAGGGGCCAAGAGACCCAGTACTTC
NA	TRBJ1-2	NA	TRBV4-2	CASSQVLEGHTF	TGTGCCAGCAGCCAAGTTTTAGAGGGCCACACCTTC
few	TRBJ2-3	TRBD2	TRBV2	CASRAGTSGSTDTQYF	TGTGCCAGCAGGGCCGGGACTAGCGGGAGCACAGATACGCAGTATTTT
many	TRBJ1-1	NA	TRBV2	CASSGQAQMNTEAFF	TGTGCCAGCAGTGGACAGGCGCAAATGAACACTGAAGCTTTCTTT
few	TRBJ1-2	NA	TRBV6-2/TRBV6-3	CASSTGGTINYGYTF	TGTGCCAGCAGTACCGGCGGCACTATTAACTATGGCTACACCTTC
many	TRBJ1-1	TRBD1	TRBV12-3/TRBV12-4	CASSMGQGACFF	TGTGCCAGCAGCATGGGACAGGGGGCTTGTTTCTTT
few	TRBJ2-4	NA	TRBV19	CASSIGGNKNIQYF	TGTGCCAGTAGTATCGGGGGTAACAAAAACATTCAGTACTTC
many	TRBJ1-3	TRBD1	TRBV7-2	CASSLDRTTGNTIYF	TGTGCCAGCAGCCTGGACAGGACAACAGGAAACACCATATATTTT
many	TRBJ1-1	TRBD1	TRBV12-3/TRBV12-4	CASPRSRTGAGEAFF	TGTGCCAGCCCCAGATCCCGGACAGGGGCGGGGGAAGCTTTCTTT
many	TRBJ1-4	NA	TRBV28	CASSGTSRGFNEKLFF	TGTGCCAGCAGTGGGACGTCGAGGGGATTTAATGAAAAACTGTTTTTT
many	TRBJ1-2	NA	TRBV3-1	CASSQEGGYGYTF	TGTGCCAGCAGCCAAGAGGGAGGGTATGGCTACACCTTC